A single sample gave rise to the 26 T cell receptor beta chains below, sequenced in a study of T cells in Graves' hyperthyroidism and ophthalmopathy. Amplification targeted TCR beta CDR3 regions from RNA transcripts. A first-round RT-PCR of the TCR CDR3 used the HTBI primer set. TCRdb ran MiXCR on the multiplex PCR reads and lists one entry per CDR3 protein. The table lists approximately 300,000 distinct CDR3 sequences, around a sixth of them singletons, with approximately 35% in the top ten. The sequenced sample consisted of blood. Receptors were obtained from a young man with Graves' hyperthyroidism.

In its sample, this clonotype was seen many times. This chain connects TRBV5-1 to TRBJ2-1; TRBD2 aligns across 12 bases. The trim removed 4 bases at V and 8 bases at J, leaving 7 bases unmatched. From germline, CDR1 is SGHRS and CDR2 YFSETQ. The CDR3 runs to 15 residues. CDR3 sequence: CASSILAGGVYEQFF. CDR3 bases: TGCGCCAGCAGCATACTAGCGGGAGGAGTATATGAGCAGTTCTTC.

The J gene is TRBJ1-1, the V gene TRBV15; tentatively, D is TRBD1 (5 bases). Germline assignment: CDR1 LNHNV and CDR2 YYDKDF (reference sequence). V lost 1 base and J 0 bases, leaving 12 bases between the germline ends. The CDR3 contains 16 residues. DNA of the CDR3: TGTGCCACCAGCAGAGGGGCAGGGTCCTTGAACACTGAAGCTTTCTTT. This sequence encodes CATSRGAGSLNTEAFF.

V gene TRBV20-1 combines with J gene TRBJ1-6; D might be TRBD1 (5 bases). The CDR3 loop spans 14 amino acids. CDR1 is DFQATT, CDR2 SNEGSKA, per germline (reference sequence). V lost 5 bases to trimming and J lost 9 bases, with 17 bases between them. CDR3: CSAASRGVGSPLHF. The CDR3 DNA is TGCAGTGCTGCCTCACGGGGGGTGGGTTCACCCCTCCACTTT.

As concerns this clonotype: Germline is not matched at one junction end, which may reflect a read error. The rearrangement links TRBV2 to TRBJ2-1, with 12 bases fitting TRBD2. This CDR3 region has 13 residues. Germline V gives CDR1 SNHLY, CDR2 FYNNEI. The CDR3 nucleotides read TGTGCCAGCAGTGGACCCGGACTAGCGGGAAAGGTCTTC. It is translated as CASSGPGLAGKVF.

This clonotype occurred a few times. The chain combines TRBV6-2 or TRBV6-3 with TRBJ2-3, with TRBD2 identical over 9 bases. This CDR3 spans 15 amino acids. The ends lost 6 bases at V and 2 bases at J; junction bases unmatched: 6. From germline, CDR1 is MNHEY and CDR2 SVGEGT. The CDR3 DNA follows: TGTGCCAGCAGCGGGCTAGCGGGAAACACAGATACGCAGTATTTT. Translation gives CASSGLAGNTDTQYF.

V gene TRBV7-2 combines with J gene TRBJ2-1; D might be TRBD1 or TRBD2, each matching 5 bases. This CDR3 spans 11 amino acids. Looked up from germline, CDR1 is SGHTA and CDR2 is FQGNSA. V lost 3 bases and J 12 bases, leaving 9 bases between the germline ends. CDR3 sequence: CASSLFGGQFF. The CDR3 nucleotides are TGTGCCAGCAGCTTGTTTGGGGGGCAGTTCTTC.

The V call is TRBV28, the J call TRBJ2-7, with D possibly TRBD1 on 7 matching bases. V lost 6 bases, J lost 3 bases, and 15 bases lay in between. The CDR3 is 14 amino acids. Looked up from germline, CDR1 is MDHEN and CDR2 is SYDVKM. The chain's CDR3 is CASSSGGKIYEQYF. CDR3 DNA: TGTGCCAGCAGCTCAGGGGGGAAAATCTACGAGCAGTACTTC.

This clonotype was seen only a few times. This chain joins TRBV9 and TRBJ2-7; D gene unclear. CDR1 SGDLS and CDR2 YYNGEE come from the germline V gene. This CDR3 region has 14 residues. The V end was cut by 1 base, the J end by 0 bases, with 8 bases between. The CDR3 is CASSVTPSSYEQYF. The CDR3 nucleotides read TGTGCCAGCAGCGTAACCCCCAGCTCCTACGAGCAGTACTTC. Full variable domain (remainder filled in from reference TRBV9 and TRBJ2-7): DSGVTQTPKHLITATGQRVTLRCSPRSGDLSVYWYQQSLDQGLQFLIQYYNGEERAKGNILERFSAQQFPDLHSELNLSSLELGDSALYFCASSVTPSSYEQYFGPGTRLTVT.

The chain links TRBV29-1 to TRBJ2-1; weak D call: TRBD2 (6 bases). The CDR3 consists of 15 residues. The ends were cut back, 4 bases at V and 5 bases at J, with 18 bases in the middle. CDR1 and CDR2 (germline): SQVTM, ANQGSEA. The CDR3 DNA reads as TGCAGCGTTGTACGGAGCGGAGGGGCGAACAATGAGCAGTTCTTC. As protein: CSVVRSGGANNEQFF.

In this sample, this clonotype turned up many times. This chain connects TRBV3-1 to TRBJ2-7; no firm D call. The CDR3 is made up of 16 amino acids. V was pared by 2 bases and J by 1 base, with 15 bases between. The V gene's germline CDR1 is LGHDT and CDR2 YNNKEL (reference sequence). CDR3: CASSQSSRAASYEQYF. Here the CDR3 DNA reads TGTGCCAGCAGCCAATCGAGCCGGGCGGCTTCCTACGAGCAGTACTTC.

This clonotype was found a few times. V and J are TRBV19 and TRBJ2-6; TRBD1 is a possible D gene (8 bases). CDR3 length: 18 amino acids. V was clipped by 4 bases and J by 4 bases, with 20 bases between them. From germline, CDR1 is LNHDA and CDR2 SQIVND (reference sequence). In DNA form, the CDR3 reads TGTGCCAGTAGTACCAGGACAGGGAGGGGGTCCGGGGCCAACGTCCTGACTTTC. Protein product: CASSTRTGRGSGANVLTF.

V gene TRBV11-3 combines with J gene TRBJ1-2; 9 bases fit TRBD1. The CDR3 has 16 residues. The germline CDR1 and CDR2 sequences are SGHNT and YENEEA. Trimming took 1 base from V and 5 from J; bases not matched to a gene: 8. The CDR3 bases are TGTGCCAGCAGCTTAGCCCCCAGGGACAGGGTATATGGCTACACCTTC. This codes for CASSLAPRDRVYGYTF. The full variable domain, in which reference TRBV11-3 and TRBJ1-2 provide the parts outside the CDR3, is EAGVVQSPRYKIIEKKQPVAFWCNPISGHNTLYWYLQNLGQGPELLIRYENEEAVDDSQLPKDRFSAERLKGVDSTLKIQPAELGDSAVYLCASSLAPRDRVYGYTFGSGTRLTVV.

This clonotype occurred many times. V is TRBV28 and J is TRBJ1-5; TRBD1 might be the D (5 bases). Germline CDR1 is MDHEN and CDR2 is SYDVKM. V lost 5 bases, J lost 0 bases, and 11 bases lay in between. The CDR3 loop spans 15 amino acids. CDR3 amino acids: CASSRDVDSNQPQHF. The CDR3 DNA reads as TGTGCCAGCAGTAGGGACGTTGATAGCAATCAGCCCCAGCATTTT. The variable domain in full, with the rest retrieved from reference TRBV28 and TRBJ1-5, is DVKVTQSSRYLVKRTGEKVFLECVQDMDHENMFWYRQDPGLGLRLIYFSYDVKMKEKGDIPEGYSVSREKKERFSLILESASTNQTSMYLCASSRDVDSNQPQHFGDGTRLSIL.

There are many counts of this clonotype. The rearrangement uses TRBV10-3 and TRBJ2-2; TRBD1 or TRBD2 may be the D gene (5 bases each). The germline gives CDR1 ENHRY, CDR2 SYGVKD. The CDR3 has 14 amino acids. V gave up 6 bases and J gave up 5 bases, with 13 bases separating them. Here the CDR3 DNA reads TGTGCCATCAGCGGTCAGGGCGGGACCGGGGAGCTGTTTTTT. Its translation is CAISGQGGTGELFF.

The rearrangement joins TRBV27 to TRBJ1-1; TRBD1 matches at 9 bases. Trimming at V came to 5 bases and at J to 4 bases, leaving 8 bases not matched to a gene. This CDR3 is 15 amino acids long. Germline loops: CDR1 MNHEY, CDR2 SMNVEV (reference sequence). CDR3: CASSPNTGGGTEAFF. The CDR3 region has the DNA TGTGCCAGCAGTCCCAATACAGGGGGCGGCACTGAAGCTTTCTTT.

In regard to this clonotype: This may stem from a read error, because a much larger clone lies one nucleotide away. This chain connects TRBV3-1 to TRBJ1-1; tentatively, D is TRBD1 (6 bases). The CDR3 consists of 14 residues. CDR1 and CDR2 (germline): LGHDT, YNNKEL (reference sequence). The V end lost 7 bases, the J end lost 0 bases, and 12 bases lay between the germline ends. CDR3 DNA sequence: TGTGCCAGCAACCACCGACAGGTGAACACTGAAGCTTTCTTT. It specifies CASNHRQVNTEAFF.

This clonotype was seen at least ten times. The chain employs TRBV29-1 and TRBJ2-1; 10 positions agree with TRBD2. The CDR3 has 13 amino acids. Unmatched junction bases numbered 7, after V lost 7 bases and J lost 7 bases. In germline, CDR1 is SQVTM, CDR2 ANQGSEA. The CDR3 DNA reads as TGCAGCGCCCAAAGGACTAGCGGAAATGAGCAGTTCTTC. Protein sequence: CSAQRTSGNEQFF.

This clonotype was seen ten or more times. The chain couples TRBV7-3 to TRBJ2-1; no clear D gene. Germline loops: CDR1 SGHTA, CDR2 FQGTGA. The V end lost 2 bases, the J end lost 1 base, and 9 bases lay between the germline ends. The CDR3 loop spans 15 amino acids. CDR3 sequence: CASSLLDGSYNEQFF. The CDR3, as DNA: TGTGCCAGCAGCTTACTCGATGGTTCCTACAATGAGCAGTTCTTC.

This clonotype occurred many times. The gene calls are TRBV3-1 and TRBJ1-2; unclear D gene. CDR3 length: 15 residues. The germline gives CDR1 LGHDT, CDR2 YNNKEL (reference sequence). The ends were cut back, 0 bases at V and 3 bases at J, with 11 bases in the middle. The chain's CDR3 is CASSQDLSADYGYTF. In DNA, the CDR3 is TGTGCCAGCAGCCAAGATCTATCGGCAGACTATGGCTACACCTTC.

This clonotype was counted only a few times. The chain is built from TRBV9 and TRBJ2-1; 9 bases map to TRBD2. The ends lost 0 bases at V and 10 bases at J; junction bases unmatched: 8. The CDR3 covers 15 residues. CDR1 is SGDLS, CDR2 YYNGEE, per germline. DNA for the CDR3: TGTGCCAGCAGCGTAGCAATAGCGGGAGCTCAGGAGCAGTTCTTC. Residues: CASSVAIAGAQEQFF.

The sample holds a few counts of this clonotype. The chain joins TRBV2 to TRBJ2-5; unclear D gene. V lost 6 bases and J lost 3, with 14 bases in between. CDR1 is SNHLY and CDR2 is FYNNEI in the germline V gene. This CDR3 contains 14 residues. CDR3 in amino acids: CASRHDALEETQYF. CDR3 bases: TGTGCCAGCAGGCACGACGCCTTAGAAGAGACCCAGTACTTC.

The chain joins TRBV9 to TRBJ2-2; possibly TRBD1 or TRBD2 for D (6 bases each). Trimming shortened V by 4 bases and J by 1 base, and 11 bases separated the two germline ends. The germline V gene has CDR1 SGDLS and CDR2 YYNGEE. The CDR3 is 15 residues long. The CDR3 region is CASSPRGLNTGELFF. The CDR3 nucleotides are TGTGCCAGCAGCCCACGGGGGCTGAACACCGGGGAGCTGTTTTTT.

This clonotype was detected many times. This sequence joins TRBV15 and TRBJ2-3; D unclear. V was clipped by 0 bases and J by 4 bases, with 8 bases between them. The CDR3 totals 14 residues. Germline V gives CDR1 LNHNV, CDR2 YYDKDF (reference sequence). This chain's CDR3 is CATSRDPSADTQYF. As DNA, the CDR3 is TGTGCCACCAGCAGAGATCCTAGTGCAGATACGCAGTATTTT.

This clonotype is a singleton in its sample. At one boundary the junction diverges from the germline segment, which might be a read error. The chain's CDR3 is CASSYPGLLYKRSYSEQFF. In nucleotides, the CDR3 is TGTGCCAGCAGCTATCCGGGACTCCTTTATAAACGCTCCTACAGTGAGCAGTTCTTC. The chain is built from TRBV6-5 and TRBJ2-1, with D perhaps matching TRBD2 (6 bases). The V gene's germline CDR1 is MNHEY and CDR2 SVGAGI. This CDR3 spans 19 amino acids.

The rearrangement uses TRBV20-1 and TRBJ2-3, with 10 bases fitting TRBD2. With V trimmed by 3 bases and J by 4 bases, 13 bases remained unmatched. The CDR3 length is 17 residues. Germline assignment: CDR1 DFQATT and CDR2 SNEGSKA (reference sequence). CDR3 sequence: CSASELEAGGRADTQYF. The CDR3 nucleotides are TGCAGTGCTAGCGAATTGGAAGCGGGAGGGCGAGCAGATACGCAGTATTTT.

Comment on this clonotype: Relative to the germline gene, one junction end is altered; a read error may explain this. The CDR3 DNA sequence: TGCAGCCTTGAAGGGGGGGCGGACGGAAACATTCAGTACTTC. Its protein product is CSLEGGADGNIQYF. V gene TRBV29-1 combines with J gene TRBJ2-4, with D perhaps matching TRBD2 (7 bases). This CDR3 is built from 14 residues. Looked up from germline, CDR1 is SQVTM and CDR2 is ANQGSEA.